These 19 T cell receptor beta chains were all obtained from the same sample, sequenced in a study of blood T cell repertoires in COVID-19. Sequencing was performed with immunoSEQ multiplex PCR; in TCRdb, only in-frame clones are kept and a portion is missing. The sample yields around 56,000 clones, around 79% seen once. The source material was peripheral blood. These receptors came from a man aged 55 to 70 with acute or convalescent COVID-19.

The genes are TRBV4-1 and TRBJ2-5, with 12 bases that match TRBD1. The CDR3 is made up of 19 amino acids. With 1 base clipped from V and 5 bases from J, the junction kept 14 bases outside the gene matches. Germline loops: CDR1 MGHRA, CDR2 YSYEKL. The DNA for the CDR3 is TGCGCCAGCAGCCAAGGATTACCGGGACAGGGGGCCGGTACTGAGACCCAGTACTTC. Translating gives CASSQGLPGQGAGTETQYF.

V usage is TRBV28 and J usage is TRBJ1-2; no reliable D call. The CDR3 spans 14 residues. CDR1 and CDR2 from the germline V gene are MDHEN and SYDVKM. Trimming shortened V by 5 bases and J by 5 bases, and 15 bases separated the two germline ends. CDR3 in DNA: TGTGCCAGCAGTCCCCCCGAGACTCCTTATGGCTACACCTTC. Protein sequence: CASSPPETPYGYTF.

In its sample, this clone was seen once. The genes are TRBV5-4 and TRBJ1-6, with TRBD1 identical over 8 bases. CDR3 length: 17 amino acids. The V and J ends lost 1 base and 3 bases, in that order; junction bases with no gene match: 6. Germline V CDR1 and CDR2: SGHNT, YYREEE (reference sequence). In DNA, the CDR3 is TGTGCCAGCAGCTTGACAGGGGGGTCCTACTATAATTCACCCCTCCACTTT. It is translated as CASSLTGGSYYNSPLHF.

The chain couples TRBV9 to TRBJ2-1; TRBD2 aligns across 11 bases. CDR1 is SGDLS, CDR2 YYNGEE, per germline. The CDR3 has 17 residues. V was pared by 0 bases and J by 3 bases, with 5 bases of the junction left unmatched. This CDR3 reads CASSVGASGGFYNEQFF. For the CDR3, the DNA is TGTGCCAGCAGCGTAGGTGCTAGCGGGGGGTTCTACAATGAGCAGTTCTTC.

The genes are TRBV5-1 and TRBJ2-2; D may be TRBD1 (7 bases). This CDR3 is 16 amino acids long. The V gene's germline CDR1 is SGHRS and CDR2 YFSETQ. V lost 0 bases and J 4 bases, leaving 13 bases between the germline ends. CDR3 protein: CASSLGNRGGTGELFF. The CDR3 DNA sequence: TGCGCCAGCAGCTTGGGGAACAGGGGAGGCACCGGGGAGCTGTTTTTT.

V gene TRBV18 combines with J gene TRBJ1-2; TRBD1 agrees at 7 bases. Trimming took 3 bases from V and 6 from J; bases not matched to a gene: 4. CDR1 KGHSH and CDR2 LQKENI come from the germline V gene. The CDR3 extends over 13 amino acids. The CDR3 DNA reads as TGTGCCAGCTCACCTGACAGGGAGAATGGCTACACCTTC. It is translated as CASSPDRENGYTF.

This clone was seen a handful of times. The chain uses TRBV18 and TRBJ1-5; D is unresolved. V was trimmed by 2 bases and J by 0 bases, leaving 8 bases between them. There are 15 residues in the CDR3. The germline V gene has CDR1 KGHSH and CDR2 LQKENI. CDR3 in DNA: TGTGCCAGCTCACCATCAGACTATAGCAATCAGCCCCAGCATTTT. It codes for CASSPSDYSNQPQHF.

V usage is TRBV5-1 and J usage is TRBJ1-4; 7 bases agree with TRBD1. The CDR3 is made up of 14 amino acids. Germline V gives CDR1 SGHRS, CDR2 YFSETQ. V gave up 4 bases and J gave up 5 bases; unmatched junction bases: 5. The CDR3 DNA reads TGCGCCAGCAGCCGACAGGGCGACAATGAAAAACTGTTTTTT. It yields the protein CASSRQGDNEKLFF.

The chain couples TRBV4-1 to TRBJ1-2; TRBD1 might be the D (5 bases). The CDR3 totals 15 residues. Germline loops: CDR1 MGHRA, CDR2 YSYEKL. V dropped 0 bases and J dropped 8 bases, with 16 bases sitting between them. The CDR3 region is CASSQDGRLGGGYTF. The CDR3 region has the DNA TGCGCCAGCAGCCAAGACGGGCGGTTGGGGGGAGGCTACACCTTC.

This rearrangement joins TRBV2 to TRBJ1-5; no clear D gene. V dropped 1 base and J dropped 4 bases, with 8 bases sitting between them. The CDR3 covers 14 residues. Germline V gene data show CDR1 as SNHLY and CDR2 as FYNNEI. This CDR3 reads CASSEGQSNQPQHF. DNA for the CDR3: TGTGCCAGCAGTGAAGGACAATCTAATCAGCCCCAGCATTTT.

This clone was observed a few times. This sequence joins TRBV23-1 and TRBJ1-4; 8 bases are shared with TRBD1. TRBV23-1 is placed among ORFs of uncertain function. The CDR3 contains 17 residues. J lost 7 bases, V lost 0 bases, and 10 bases had no gene match. The CDR3 here is CASSQSICRGQGEKLFF. As DNA, the CDR3 is TGCGCCAGCAGTCAATCGATATGCAGGGGGCAAGGTGAAAAACTGTTTTTT.

The genes are TRBV7-3 and TRBJ1-1; D is perhaps TRBD1 (6 bases). This CDR3 comprises 12 residues. Per the germline V gene, CDR1 is SGHTA and CDR2 is FQGTGA. Trimming removed 8 bases from V and 1 base from J, with 8 bases in between. Written as DNA, the CDR3 is TGTGCCAGCGGGACACCGAACACTGAAGCTTTCTTT. This gives the protein CASGTPNTEAFF. The full variable domain, rest sourced from reference TRBV7-3 and TRBJ1-1, is GAGVSQTPSNKVTEKGKYVELRCDPISGHTALYWYRQSLGQGPEFLIYFQGTGAADDSGLPNDRFFAVRPEGSVSTLKIQRTERGDSAVYLCASGTPNTEAFFGQGTRLTVV.

There are a few counts of this clone. This rearrangement joins TRBV5-6 to TRBJ2-3, with TRBD2 matching over 11 bases. The germline gives CDR1 SGHDT, CDR2 YYEEEE. The V and J ends lost 4 bases and 2 bases, in that order; junction bases with no gene match: 15. The CDR3 contains 19 residues. The CDR3 loop reads CASSRQGARLAGYTDTQYF. The CDR3 region has the DNA TGTGCCAGCAGCAGACAGGGTGCTCGACTAGCGGGGTACACAGATACGCAGTATTTT.

V is TRBV10-3 and J is TRBJ2-7; D not certain. The germline V and J ends were trimmed by 3 bases and 2 bases, with 14 bases remaining between them. The CDR3 spans 15 residues. The germline V gene has CDR1 ENHRY and CDR2 SYGVKD. The CDR3 coding sequence is TGTGCCATCAGTGATCGAGACATCTTTCCCTACGAGCAGTACTTC. It codes for CAISDRDIFPYEQYF.

The chain combines TRBV19 with TRBJ2-2, with D possibly TRBD1 on 6 matching bases. This CDR3 region has 14 residues. V was pared by 6 bases and J by 0 bases, with 8 bases between. The germline V gene encodes CDR1 LNHDA and CDR2 SQIVND (reference sequence). The CDR3 reads CASRGHTNTGELFF. The DNA for the CDR3 is TGTGCCAGTAGGGGACACACGAACACCGGGGAGCTGTTTTTT.

The chain employs TRBV2 and TRBJ2-3, with 7 positions matching TRBD2. V shed 4 bases, J shed 6 bases, and the junction held 7 bases outside the gene matches. Germline values: CDR1 SNHLY, CDR2 FYNNEI. The CDR3 has 14 residues. The DNA of the CDR3 is TGTGCCAGCAGTGTCGGCGGGGGTTGGGATACGCAGTATTTT. Its translation is CASSVGGGWDTQYF.

The chain has TRBV5-5 and TRBJ2-5, with TRBD1 as a possible D gene (7 bases). Trimming shortened V by 5 bases and J by 3 bases, and 14 bases separated the two germline ends. The CDR3 sequence is 14 residues long. CDR1 is SGHKS and CDR2 is YYEKEE in the germline V gene (reference sequence). The CDR3 region has the DNA TGTGCCAGCAGTTCGGGGGACAGAGAAGAGACCCAGTACTTC. Translation: CASSSGDREETQYF.

The V call is TRBV28, the J call TRBJ1-3; D remains unclear. The V end was cut by 2 bases, the J end by 0 bases, with 8 bases between. CDR1 and CDR2 from the germline V gene are MDHEN and SYDVKM. The CDR3 covers 15 residues. As DNA, the CDR3 is TGTGCCAGCAGTTTAGGAGTGAACTCTGGAAACACCATATATTTT. It specifies CASSLGVNSGNTIYF.

This clone was detected only a few times. The chain uses TRBV5-1 and TRBJ2-2; 7 bases are shared with TRBD1. V lost 4 bases, J lost 2 bases, and 5 bases stayed unmatched. The CDR3 has 15 residues. Per germline, CDR1 SGHRS and CDR2 YFSETQ. As DNA, the CDR3 is TGCGCCAGCAGCCCTCGACAGGGCAACACCGGGGAGCTGTTTTTT. This gives the protein CASSPRQGNTGELFF.